The present T cell receptor beta chain was sequenced within a study of shared clonotypes between healthy human individuals. The protocol was immunoSEQ multiplex PCR, while the TCRdb copy is restricted to in-frame clones and leaves out a portion. The sample has approximately 1,500,000 clones, roughly 96% seen once. Germline V gives CDR1 SNHLY, CDR2 FYNNEI. The CDR3 runs to 13 residues. V lost 7 bases and J lost 6, with 13 bases in between. The clonotype comes from a young man in good health. The chain employs TRBV2 and TRBJ1-5; D perhaps matches TRBD1 (5 bases). Sequencing input: naive CD4+ T cells sorted from blood. As for subset: CD45RA+ positively selected. CDR3 amino acids: CASTPTQGQPQHF. In nucleotides, the CDR3 is TGTGCCAGCACCCCCACCCAGGGTCAGCCCCAGCATTTT.